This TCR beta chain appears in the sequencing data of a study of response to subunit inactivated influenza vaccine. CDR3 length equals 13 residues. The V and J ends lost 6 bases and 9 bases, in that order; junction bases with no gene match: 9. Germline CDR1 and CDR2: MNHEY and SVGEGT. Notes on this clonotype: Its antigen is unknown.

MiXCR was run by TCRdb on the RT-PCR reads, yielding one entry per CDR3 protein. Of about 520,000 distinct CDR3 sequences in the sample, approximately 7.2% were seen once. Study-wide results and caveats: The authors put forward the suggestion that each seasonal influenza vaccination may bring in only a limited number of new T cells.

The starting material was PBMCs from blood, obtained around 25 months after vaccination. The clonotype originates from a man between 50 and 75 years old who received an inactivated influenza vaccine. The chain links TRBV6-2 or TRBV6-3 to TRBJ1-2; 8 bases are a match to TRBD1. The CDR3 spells CASSQDRAARYTF. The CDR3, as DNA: TGTGCCAGCAGCCAGGACAGGGCGGCGCGCTACACCTTC.